This T cell receptor beta chain was obtained from a study of sequential checkpoint blockade in melanoma. For the study at large: Patients were randomized 1:1 to nivolumab-then-ipilimumab or ipilimumab-then-nivolumab first-line.

Stated treatment: randomized to nivolumab then ipilimumab (arm A) or the reverse (arm B). A few counts support this clone. J lost 8 bases, V lost 0 bases, and 0 bases had no gene match. Per germline, CDR1 PRHDT and CDR2 FYEKMQ (reference sequence). The CDR3 runs to 12 residues. The protocol was immunoSEQ multiplex PCR, while the TCRdb copy is restricted to in-frame clones and leaves out a portion. The table has about 12,000 clones, approximately 22% seen once; the top ten hold 5.5% to 7%. The chain carries TRBV13 and TRBJ1-2; 7 bases align to TRBD1. The sequence came from a human donor with melanoma. The sample here was tumor tissue (inferred from file names), taken from a patient given nivolumab and ipilimumab in sequence. DNA for the CDR3: TGTGCCAGCAGCTTAGGACAGGGGGGCTACACCTTC. Its protein product is CASSLGQGGYTF. The entire variable domain, with the rest obtained from reference TRBV13 and TRBJ1-2, is as follows: AAGVIQSPRHLIKEKRETATLKCYPIPRHDTVYWYQQGPGQDPQFLISFYEKMQSDKGSIPDRFSAQQFSDYHSELNMSSLELGDSALYFCASSLGQGGYTFGSGTRLTVV.